This T cell receptor beta chain was recorded in a study of OX40 agonist ivuxolimab in advanced cancers. About the full investigation: Ivuxolimab, which targeted the costimulatory receptor OX40 (CD134), was an agonistic, fully human IgG2 monoclonal antibody. Intravenous ivuxolimab was administered to patients every 2 weeks at six dose levels: 0.01, 0.1, 0.3, 1.5, 3 and 10 mg/kg. Among the roughly 50 dose-escalation patients, approximately 20 had hepatocellular carcinoma, 15 or so melanoma, 9 renal cell carcinoma and 9 head and neck cancer. In the dose-escalation cohort, roughly four fifths of patients were male, and the mean age was roughly 60 years, with a range of 23 to 79. Patients were allowed to have had prior anti-PD-1, anti-PD-L1 or anti-CTLA-4 therapy, and about 40% of the dose-escalation patients had been treated with checkpoint inhibitors. Partial responses were achieved by three dose-escalation patients, of whom one had hepatocellular carcinoma and two had cutaneous melanoma. The purpose of peripheral TCRbeta sequencing was to test whether ivuxolimab changed TCR sequence diversity and led to clonal T-cell expansion. The paper reports the monotherapy dose-escalation portion (N of about 54 patients) of the phase I ivuxolimab trial.

The paper's findings and limits, for the study overall: Low levels of normalized T-cell clonal expansion were also shown by some nonresponding patients. In the 0.1-3.0 mg/kg groups, partial responders were among the patients with the lowest normalized peripheral clonal expansion, particularly in CD8+ T cells. On average, CD8+ T cells showed more expanded clones than CD4+ T cells after ivuxolimab. The antigen specificity of the peripheral T cells that underwent clonal expansion was not determined. Clonal expansion of both CD4+ and CD8+ blood T cells was observed from baseline to week 6 at doses 0.1 to 3.0 mg/kg.

For this clone: This clone's antigen is unknown. Base qualities are not at hand, and no much larger clone is one base apart.

To sequence the TCRbeta CDR3 region, genomic DNA was isolated from the sorted cells. The immunoSEQ Assay was used to sequence the TCRbeta CDR3 regions. TCRdb provides this immuneACCESS table in a form limited to in-frame rearrangements. Some clones are lacking; in checked studies, under half of them reflect an unresolved V gene, and why the rest are absent is not known. Across this sample there are tens of thousands of clones, with 80% to 90% seen only once. The leading ten clones occupy roughly 25% of the sample. Patients with autoimmune disease history or receiving systemic immunosuppression were excluded from the trial. Peripheral blood for TCR sequencing was collected from all dose cohorts at baseline, on cycle 4 day 1, and on cycle 7 day 1. The samples were taken from a phase I, first-in-human, multicenter, open-label dose-escalation trial of ivuxolimab. The trial enrolled adults with locally advanced or metastatic head and neck squamous cell, hepatocellular, melanoma or renal cell carcinoma. CD4+ and CD8+ T cells were sorted separately from peripheral blood before TCR sequencing.

From its cysteine to its phenylalanine, the CDR3 spans 13 amino acids. Only the CDR3 region is kept as DNA, spanning 39 bases read in frame from base 1. The germline V gene gives CDR1 as SGHTA and CDR2 as FQGNSA. Trimming takes 6 bases from V and 8 bases from J, and the germline ends sit 16 bases apart. This material consisted of CD4+ or CD8+ T cells sorted from blood, taken in a trial of the OX40 agonist ivuxolimab. The origin of this receptor is an adult with an advanced solid tumor such as melanoma, head and neck, liver or kidney cancer. The chain uses TRBV7-2 and TRBJ1-2; the D gene remains uncertain. The nucleotides are TGTGCCAGCAGACTAGAGGCCAGAGGGGGCTACACCTTC. Its amino acids are CASRLEARGGYTF.